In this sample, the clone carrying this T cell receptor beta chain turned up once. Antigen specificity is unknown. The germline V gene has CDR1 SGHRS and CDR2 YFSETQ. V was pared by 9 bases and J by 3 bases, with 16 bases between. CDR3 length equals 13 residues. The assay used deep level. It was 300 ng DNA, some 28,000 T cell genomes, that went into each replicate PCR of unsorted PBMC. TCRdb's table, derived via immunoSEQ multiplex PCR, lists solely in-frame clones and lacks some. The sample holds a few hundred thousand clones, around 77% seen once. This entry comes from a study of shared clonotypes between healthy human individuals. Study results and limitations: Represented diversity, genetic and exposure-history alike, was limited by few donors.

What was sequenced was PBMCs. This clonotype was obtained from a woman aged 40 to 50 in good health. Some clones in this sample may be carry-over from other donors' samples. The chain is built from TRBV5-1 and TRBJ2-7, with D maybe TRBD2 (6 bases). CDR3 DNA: TGCGCCAACCCCGTGGTGGGGGGCTACGAGCAGTACTTC. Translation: CANPVVGGYEQYF.